The table lists the clone carrying this TCR beta chain with a few counts. This sample is part of a study of blood T cell repertoires in COVID-19. Profiling relied on immunoSEQ multiplex PCR, and the TCRdb table lists in-frame clones only, not all of them. The sample lists about 56,000 clones, more than 70% occurring once. This receptor was taken from a human donor in a cohort sampled during active COVID-19. Sequencing was done on a sample of peripheral blood.

CDR3 region: CASSPPGSEIANEQYF. Written as DNA, the CDR3 is TGTGCCAGCTCACCCCCGGGATCCGAGATCGCTAACGAGCAGTACTTC. The rearrangement joins TRBV18 to TRBJ2-7, with TRBD2 as a possible D gene (5 bases). The length of the CDR3 is 16 residues. Per the germline V gene, CDR1 is KGHSH and CDR2 is LQKENI. Deletions cut 3 bases from V and 5 bases from J, with 20 bases between. Complete variable domain (other parts from reference TRBV18 and TRBJ2-7): NAGVMQNPRHLVRRRGQEARLRCSPMKGHSHVYWYRQLPEEGLKFMVYLQKENIIDESGMPKERFSAEFPKEGPSILRIQQVVRGDSAAYFCASSPPGSEIANEQYFGPGTRLTVT.